This is a list of T cell receptor beta chains from one sample in a study of Ad26.COV2.S vaccination and SARS-CoV-2 variants. Produced via immunoSEQ multiplex PCR; TCRdb's table is partial and in-frame only. The sample has 500,000 or so clones, approximately 92% seen once; the top ten hold around 2.6%. The material sequenced was peripheral blood, taken in a trial of Ad26.COV2.S vaccine versus placebo. All receptors derive from a person between 18 and 60 years old who received the Ad26.COV2.S COVID-19 vaccine or a placebo. Both conserved end residues are part of each CDR3. A D gene is named only where the DNA matches it firmly.

j_call d_call v_call cdr3_aa cdr3_nt
TRBJ1-1 - TRBV11-2 CASSLQGPTEAFF TGTGCCAGCAGCTTGCAGGGCCCCACTGAAGCTTTCTTT
TRBJ1-1 - TRBV9 CASSGVNMNTEAFF TGTGCCAGCAGCGGGGTAAACATGAACACTGAAGCTTTCTTT
TRBJ1-1 - TRBV12-3/TRBV12-4 CASSGTYTEAFF TGTGCCAGCAGTGGTACCTACACTGAAGCTTTCTTT
TRBJ2-3 TRBD2 TRBV27 CASSFKALGGEPTDTQYF TGTGCCAGCAGTTTTAAGGCCTTGGGGGGGGAACCCACAGATACGCAGTATTTT
TRBJ1-1 - TRBV29-1 CSAQTNEAFF TGCAGCGCTCAGACGAACGAAGCTTTCTTT
TRBJ2-4 - TRBV6-2/TRBV6-3 CASSWGSGVAKNIQYF TGTGCCAGCAGTTGGGGATCAGGAGTAGCCAAAAACATTCAGTACTTC
TRBJ2-1 TRBD2 TRBV5-1 CASSQRDLSYNEQFF TGCGCCAGCAGCCAGCGGGACCTCTCCTACAATGAGCAGTTCTTC
TRBJ1-1 - TRBV4-3 CASRWDVGTEAFF TGCGCCAGCAGGTGGGACGTCGGCACTGAAGCTTTCTTT
TRBJ1-2 TRBD1 TRBV7-9 CASTEGPGQYGYTF TGTGCCAGCACCGAAGGCCCGGGACAGTATGGCTACACCTTC
TRBJ2-3 - TRBV5-1 CASNQADTQYF TGCGCCAGCAATCAAGCAGATACGCAGTATTTT
TRBJ2-1 - TRBV5-3 CARSACGSYNEQFF TGTGCCAGAAGCGCGTGCGGATCCTACAATGAGCAGTTCTTC
TRBJ2-2 - TRBV2 CASSEVVDGELFF TGTGCCAGCAGCGAAGTAGTGGACGGGGAGCTGTTTTTT
TRBJ1-4 - TRBV7-9 CASSPEGWEKLFF TGTGCCAGCAGCCCGGAGGGTTGGGAAAAACTGTTTTTT
TRBJ1-1 - TRBV6-5 CASSHSPMKNTEAFF TGTGCCAGCAGTCACTCTCCGATGAAGAACACTGAAGCTTTCTTT
TRBJ1-2 - TRBV2 CASRVGPYGYTF TGTGCCAGCAGGGTGGGGCCCTATGGCTACACCTTC
TRBJ2-5 - TRBV18 CASSPGSQETQYF TGTGCCAGCTCACCAGGGTCCCAAGAGACCCAGTACTTC